Below are 15 T cell receptor beta chains sequenced from a single sample in a study of beta chain features in type 1 diabetes. TCRB transcripts that were expressed got sequenced, as all of the isolated RNA had been reverse transcribed. Libraries were prepared by immunoSEQ multiplex PCR; TCRdb keeps only in-frame clonotypes and omits some of them. In the table there are 600,000 or so clones, more than 13% of which are singletons. Study-level points and caveats: In all four CD4+ subsets, TCRB CDR3 length was significantly, moderately reduced in type 1 diabetes.

Their antigens are not known. The sequencing sample was made of naive CD4+ T cells from blood. These TCRs come from a young man with type 1 diabetes.

The genes are TRBV4-2 and TRBJ2-3; TRBD2 agrees at 8 bases. Trimming took 1 base from V and 0 from J; bases not matched to a gene: 12. Germline CDR1 and CDR2: LGHNA and YNFKEQ. This CDR3 is 19 amino acids long. The CDR3 is CASSQAPTTSAASTDTQYF. The CDR3 nucleotides are TGTGCCAGCAGCCAAGCGCCAACGACTAGCGCTGCTAGCACAGATACGCAGTATTTT.

This clone has a handful of counts. V usage is TRBV28 and J usage is TRBJ1-6; no definite D call. This CDR3 has 14 residues. Looked up from germline, CDR1 is MDHEN and CDR2 is SYDVKM. Trimming cost V 6 bases and J 8 bases, with 14 bases left between them. As DNA, the CDR3 is TGTGCCAGCAGCCCGGCCGGGTGGGATTCACCCCTCCACTTT. This translates into CASSPAGWDSPLHF.

The CDR3 sequence is CASSDMGQGSNEQFF. In DNA, the CDR3 is TGTGCCAGCAGTGATATGGGACAGGGGTCCAATGAGCAGTTCTTC. This chain connects TRBV6-4 to TRBJ2-1, with 10 bases matching TRBD1. The CDR3 covers 15 residues. Per the germline V gene, CDR1 is MRHNA and CDR2 is SNTAGT. Trimming at V came to 3 bases and at J to 6 bases, leaving 5 bases not matched to a gene.

The chain is built from TRBV6-5 and TRBJ2-3; D is tentatively TRBD1 or TRBD2 (6 bases each). Germline CDR1 is MNHEY and CDR2 is SVGAGI. V was cut by 2 bases and J by 2 bases, with 11 bases left in between. The CDR3 sequence is 15 residues long. The CDR3 DNA reads as TGTGCCAGCAGTTACCGACGGGGGCTCACAGATACGCAGTATTTT. Residues: CASSYRRGLTDTQYF.

The rearrangement uses TRBV21-1 and TRBJ1-1; no check of the table's D call, TRBD1, against the DNA was made. TRBV21-1 is given as a pseudogene. This CDR3 region has 16 residues. The CDR3 DNA reads as TGTGCCAGCAGGGTAAACCTGGACAGGGAGAACACTGAAGCTTTCTTT. This codes for CASRVNLDRENTEAFF.

This clone came up a few times. This chain joins TRBV6-5 and TRBJ1-5; no clear D. Trimming removed 5 bases at V and 5 bases at J, with 7 bases between. CDR3 length: 12 amino acids. Germline CDR1 and CDR2: MNHEY and SVGAGI. The CDR3 loop reads CASSLRDQPQHF. The DNA for the CDR3 is TGTGCCAGCAGTCTTCGGGATCAGCCCCAGCATTTT.

In this sample, this clone turned up a few times. The CDR3 DNA sequence: TGTGCCAGCAGCCGGTCTAACAGGGGCGACCCAAATAATTCACCCCTCCACTTT. Amino acids: CASSRSNRGDPNNSPLHF. The chain joins TRBV13 to TRBJ1-6; 7 nucleotides line up with TRBD1. The length of the CDR3 is 18 residues. With 5 bases clipped from V and 5 bases from J, the junction kept 15 bases outside the gene matches. Per germline, CDR1 PRHDT and CDR2 FYEKMQ (reference sequence).

The J gene is TRBJ2-3, the V gene TRBV15; D not certain. V lost 0 bases to trimming and J lost 4 bases, with 8 bases between them. The germline V gene has CDR1 LNHNV and CDR2 YYDKDF (reference sequence). This CDR3 contains 14 residues. CDR3 in DNA: TGTGCCACCAGCAGAGATCGGGTTTCAGATACGCAGTATTTT. This translates into CATSRDRVSDTQYF.

This clone turned up a few times. This chain links TRBV7-9 with TRBJ2-3, with TRBD2 matching 7 bases. The CDR3 loop spans 16 amino acids. V dropped 5 bases and J dropped 0; count of bases not matched to a gene: 8. Germline lookup yields CDR1 SEHNR and CDR2 FQNEAQ (reference sequence). In DNA form, the CDR3 reads TGTGCCAGCAGCATATCCCTAGCGGCTAGCACAGATACGCAGTATTTT. Protein product: CASSISLAASTDTQYF. Based on the CDR3 plus reference TRBV7-9 and TRBJ2-3, the full variable domain is DTGVSQNPRHKITKRGQNVTFRCDPISEHNRLYWYRQTLGQGPEFLTYFQNEAQLEKSRLLSDRFSAERPKGSFSTLEIQRTEQGDSAMYLCASSISLAASTDTQYFGPGTRLTVL.

The chain uses TRBV27 and TRBJ2-5, with TRBD2 as a possible D gene (5 bases). There are 15 residues in the CDR3. Trimming pared 6 bases from V and 5 bases from J, leaving 19 bases between. The germline V gene encodes CDR1 MNHEY and CDR2 SMNVEV (reference sequence). CDR3 DNA: TGTGCCAGCAGATATTACGGGGAAGTGGGCGAGACCCAGTACTTC. Residues: CASRYYGEVGETQYF.

This clone was seen only a few times. The chain has TRBV4-3 and TRBJ2-1; TRBD2 matches 11 bases. With 0 bases clipped from V and 0 bases from J, the junction kept 10 bases outside the gene matches. The CDR3 spans 20 residues. Germline values: CDR1 LGHNA, CDR2 YSLEER. The CDR3 loop reads CASSQEVMGLAESSYNEQFF. The CDR3 DNA sequence: TGCGCCAGCAGCCAAGAGGTGATGGGACTAGCGGAGAGCTCCTACAATGAGCAGTTCTTC.

This clone showed up just a few times. This chain uses TRBV5-1 with TRBJ2-3, with 7 bases matching TRBD1. The junction had 6 bases not matched to a gene; V was cut back by 7 bases and J by 1 base. The V gene's germline CDR1 is SGHRS and CDR2 YFSETQ. CDR3 length: 14 residues. CDR3 in DNA: TGCGCCAGCCAAATCGACAGGGGCACAGATACGCAGTATTTT. Protein sequence: CASQIDRGTDTQYF.

Here the CDR3 reads CASSLRRQGSYNEQFF. In DNA form, the CDR3 reads TGTGCCAGCAGCTTAAGGAGACAGGGCTCCTACAATGAGCAGTTCTTC. This chain uses TRBV7-2 with TRBJ2-1; 7 bases are shared with TRBD1. CDR1 and CDR2 (germline): SGHTA, FQGNSA. After removal of 2 bases from V and 0 bases from J, the junction contained 4 bases not matched to a gene. This CDR3 comprises 16 residues. The variable domain in full, with the rest retrieved from reference TRBV7-2 and TRBJ2-1, is GAGVSQSPSNKVTEKGKDVELRCDPISGHTALYWYRQSLGQGLEFLIYFQGNSAPDKSGLPSDRFSAERTGGSVSTLTIQRTQQEDSAVYLCASSLRRQGSYNEQFFGPGTRLTVL.

This clone was counted between two and nine times. V is TRBV9 and J is TRBJ2-2, with a possible D match to TRBD1 (5 bases). CDR3 length equals 16 residues. Germline V gene lookup returns CDR1 SGDLS and CDR2 YYNGEE. The V end lost 0 bases, the J end lost 1 base, and 10 bases lay between the germline ends. The CDR3 nucleotides read TGTGCCAGCAGCGTAGTAGGACATTTGAACACCGGGGAGCTGTTTTTT. Translated: CASSVVGHLNTGELFF.

This clone has only a few counts. The V and J genes are TRBV7-2 and TRBJ2-1; weak D call: TRBD2 (5 bases). CDR3 length equals 16 residues. Germline CDR1 SGHTA, CDR2 FQGNSA. The V end was cut by 1 base, the J end by 5 bases, with 15 bases between. The CDR3 reads CASSLGPLARNNEQFF. CDR3 coding DNA: TGTGCCAGCAGCTTAGGTCCCCTAGCTCGTAACAATGAGCAGTTCTTC.